This T cell receptor beta chain was captured in a study of cytomegalovirus exposure and HLA in healthy donors. As for the donors, each was a healthy bone marrow donor. A multiplex PCR was run with 60 Vbeta primers and 13 Jbeta primers. Per the study methods: Some 9.9 million shared chains were among around 78 million unique TCR beta chains counted in a later analysis. TCRdb keeps only in-frame clones here, not all; method: immunoSEQ multiplex PCR. The V and J calls and clone size were taken over from that table, and D and trimming were inferred from the DNA. The data show approximately 100,000 clones, more than 75% seen once. As concerns this clone: Its antigen is not identified.

With 4 bases removed from V and 3 bases from J, the gap between germline ends came to 9 bases. The CDR3 consists of 13 residues. The germline V gene has CDR1 SGHNT and CDR2 YYREEE (reference sequence). Study-wide results and caveats: No immune exposure information besides CMV serostatus was available.

The genes are TRBV5-4 and TRBJ2-3; a weak D match, TRBD2 (6 bases). This receptor was obtained from a woman between 50 and 59 years old in good health and CMV-seropositive. Sequenced: PBMCs. CDR3 coding DNA: TGTGCCAGCAGCGAGACTAGTACAGATACGCAGTATTTT. It translates to CASSETSTDTQYF.